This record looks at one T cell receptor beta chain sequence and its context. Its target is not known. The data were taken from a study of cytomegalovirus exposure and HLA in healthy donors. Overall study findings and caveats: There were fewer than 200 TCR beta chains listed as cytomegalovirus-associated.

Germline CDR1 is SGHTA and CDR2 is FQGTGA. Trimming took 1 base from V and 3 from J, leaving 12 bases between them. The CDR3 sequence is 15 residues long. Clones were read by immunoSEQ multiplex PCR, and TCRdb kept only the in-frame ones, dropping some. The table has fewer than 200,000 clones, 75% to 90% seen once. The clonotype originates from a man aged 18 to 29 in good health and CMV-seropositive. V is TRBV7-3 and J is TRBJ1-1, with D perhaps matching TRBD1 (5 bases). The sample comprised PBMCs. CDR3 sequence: CASSLRGDGDTEAFF. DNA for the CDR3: TGTGCCAGCAGCTTAAGGGGGGATGGGGACACTGAAGCTTTCTTT. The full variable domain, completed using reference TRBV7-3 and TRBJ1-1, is GAGVSQTPSNKVTEKGKYVELRCDPISGHTALYWYRQSLGQGPEFLIYFQGTGAADDSGLPNDRFFAVRPEGSVSTLKIQRTERGDSAVYLCASSLRGDGDTEAFFGQGTRLTVV.